The clone carrying this T cell receptor beta chain showed up many times. The data belong to a study of Graves' ophthalmopathy and Graves' hyperthyroidism. Diagnostic conclusions were grounded in clinical symptoms, serum thyroxine, TRAb, thyroid ultrasound and orbital computed tomography. RNA transcripts yielded amplified TCR beta CDR3 regions. First-round RT-PCR used HTBI primers; second-round multiplex PCR followed. From the multiplex PCR reads, TCRdb called clonotypes with MiXCR, one entry per CDR3 protein. This sample has 350,000 to 400,000 distinct CDR3 sequences, with roughly 15% found just once. The CDR3 consists of 15 residues. The germline gives CDR1 SGHRS, CDR2 YFSETQ. Trimming took 5 bases from V and 1 from J, leaving 15 bases between them.

This TCR was recovered from a woman between 18 and 29 years old with stable Graves' hyperthyroidism. The sample taken for sequencing was peripheral blood. V and J are TRBV5-1 and TRBJ1-1; no reliable D call. The CDR3 coding sequence is TGCGCCAGCAGTCTCGAACTGATCGGGAACACTGAAGCTTTCTTT. It specifies CASSLELIGNTEAFF.